This T cell receptor (beta chain) originates from a study of blood T cell repertoires in COVID-19. Turning to the study itself: COVID-19 samples collected from the United States, Italy and Spain covered acute and convalescent phases. PBMCs, B-cell-depleted T cells, or T cells provided the cDNA or gDNA that made up the material.

Per the germline V gene, CDR1 is MNHEY and CDR2 is SVGAGI. The trim removed 5 bases at V and 7 bases at J, leaving 10 bases unmatched. CDR3 length equals 15 residues. Here immunoSEQ multiplex PCR was the method, and the copy in TCRdb shows in-frame clones only, minus some. Altogether roughly 200,000 clones are present, 82% being singletons, with the ten largest covering 4% to 6.5%. Participants had their cohort set by participant-reported clinical history. The sequenced sample was PBMCs or T cells enriched from blood (not recorded which). This receptor was obtained from a woman aged 55-75 years with acute COVID-19. The chain has TRBV6-5 and TRBJ1-5; the match to TRBD1 covers 8 bases. CDR3 nucleotides: TGTGCCAGCAGTCTCGTCCAGGGGGCTTTACAGCCCCAGCATTTT. Translated, it gives CASSLVQGALQPQHF.